Below, 29 T cell receptor beta chains from the same sample are listed, as sequenced in a study of cytomegalovirus exposure and HLA in healthy donors. The PCR had 60 Vbeta and 13 Jbeta primers. Repertoires were generated with immunoSEQ multiplex PCR, while TCRdb's copy carries only in-frame clones and drops some. Among roughly 160,000 clones listed, 80% were seen once. Sequencing was carried out using PBMCs. These receptors were taken from a man aged 25-40 years in good health and CMV-seronegative.

This clone came up a few times. The V and J genes are TRBV19 and TRBJ2-7; possible D gene TRBD2, 5 bases. Germline V gene lookup returns CDR1 LNHDA and CDR2 SQIVND (reference sequence). The CDR3 contains 15 residues. V lost 6 bases, J lost 4 bases, and 19 bases lay in between. The chain's CDR3 is CASSLRSGGSYEQYF. CDR3 coding DNA: TGTGCCAGTAGCCTCCGATCAGGAGGTTCATACGAGCAGTACTTC. Variable domain in full (rest from reference TRBV19 and TRBJ2-7): DGGITQSPKYLFRKEGQNVTLSCEQNLNHDAMYWYRQDPGQGLRLIYYSQIVNDFQKGDIAEGYSVSREKKESFPLTVTSAQKNPTAFYLCASSLRSGGSYEQYFGPGTRLTVT.

The V call is TRBV15, the J call TRBJ1-1; 7 positions match TRBD1. CDR1 LNHNV and CDR2 YYDKDF come from the germline V gene (reference sequence). Trimming cost V 2 bases and J 6 bases; bases outside gene matches: 0. The length of the CDR3 is 12 residues. CDR3: CATSRQGAEAFF. The CDR3 DNA reads as TGTGCCACCAGCAGACAGGGGGCTGAAGCTTTCTTT.

This clone occurred once. The V gene is TRBV28, the J gene TRBJ2-5, with D possibly being TRBD2 (5 bases). The J call may be faulty, since TRBJ2-7 better matches the DNA end. CDR1 and CDR2 (germline): MDHEN, SYDVKM. This CDR3 region has 10 residues. This CDR3 is CASSGYEQYF. The CDR3 DNA sequence: TGTGCCAGCTCGGGGTACGAGCAGTACTTC.

This clone was found a few times. This chain joins TRBV6-5 and TRBJ1-2, with D maybe TRBD1 (5 bases). CDR3 length equals 14 residues. The germline V gene encodes CDR1 MNHEY and CDR2 SVGAGI. Trimming took 0 bases from V and 4 from J, leaving 9 bases between them. CDR3 DNA: TGTGCCAGCAGTTACTCCCAGGGCCTCTATGGCTACACCTTC. It translates to CASSYSQGLYGYTF.

This clone was detected only once. The chain joins TRBV15 to TRBJ1-5, with D tentatively TRBD1 (5 bases). CDR1 and CDR2 (germline): LNHNV, YYDKDF (reference sequence). V lost 0 bases, J lost 4 bases, and 13 bases lay in between. The CDR3 covers 16 residues. As DNA, the CDR3 is TGTGCCACCAGCAGAGATCGGGTGGGGGGGAATCAGCCCCAGCATTTT. Translated: CATSRDRVGGNQPQHF.

This rearrangement joins TRBV4-2 to TRBJ2-7; 9 bases match TRBD2. This CDR3 region has 16 residues. CDR1 and CDR2 (germline): LGHNA, YNFKEQ. Unmatched junction bases numbered 3, after V lost 0 bases and J lost 0 bases. CDR3 sequence (DNA): TGTGCCAGCAGCCAAGAGAGTAGCGGGAGCTCCTACGAGCAGTACTTC. Protein product: CASSQESSGSSYEQYF.

In this sample, this clone turned up once. The rearrangement links TRBV19 to TRBJ1-5; D call uncertain. This CDR3 has 14 residues. V was shortened by 3 bases and J by 1 base, with 7 bases between the two germline ends. CDR1 and CDR2 from the germline V gene are LNHDA and SQIVND (reference sequence). The CDR3 sequence is CASSMPGSNQPQHF. For the CDR3, the DNA is TGTGCCAGTAGTATGCCGGGAAGCAATCAGCCCCAGCATTTT.

DNA for the CDR3: TGTGCCAGCAGCTTGGGCAGGACCTACGAGCAGTACTTC. It is translated as CASSLGRTYEQYF. The V call is TRBV5-4, the J call TRBJ2-7; no firm D call. CDR3 length equals 13 residues. Trimming left V 0 bases short and J 2 bases short, with 6 bases between. Germline V gene data show CDR1 as SGHNT and CDR2 as YYREEE (reference sequence).

This chain links TRBV2 with TRBJ1-2, with D possibly TRBD1 on 6 matching bases. Germline V gives CDR1 SNHLY, CDR2 FYNNEI. Trimming removed 1 base at V and 6 bases at J, with 18 bases between. The CDR3 spans 16 residues. The CDR3 DNA reads as TGTGCCAGCAGTGAAGAGACAGGCCCCCACTCGGATGGCTACACCTTC. It codes for CASSEETGPHSDGYTF.

The gene calls are TRBV9 and TRBJ1-3; D not resolved. Trimming took 3 bases from V and 9 from J, leaving 19 bases between them. This CDR3 spans 15 amino acids. Germline loops: CDR1 SGDLS, CDR2 YYNGEE. The CDR3 nucleotides read TGTGCCAGCAGCGAGGAAGGAGAGGCCGCAAGCACCATATATTTT. The encoded protein is CASSEEGEAASTIYF.

A single count supports this clone. V and J are TRBV5-1 and TRBJ2-1; a weak D match, TRBD2 (5 bases). Trimming cost V 0 bases and J 9 bases, with 13 bases left between them. The CDR3 contains 14 residues. Germline V lookup: CDR1 SGHRS, CDR2 YFSETQ. CDR3 sequence (DNA): TGCGCCAGCAGCTTGGATGGGAGTGTAGGTGAGCAGTTCTTC. This encodes CASSLDGSVGEQFF. Based on the CDR3 plus reference TRBV5-1 and TRBJ2-1, the full variable domain is KAGVTQTPRYLIKTRGQQVTLSCSPISGHRSVSWYQQTPGQGLQFLFEYFSETQRNKGNFPGRFSGRQFSNSRSEMNVSTLELGDSALYLCASSLDGSVGEQFFGPGTRLTVL.

CDR3 amino acids: CASSIDRPGANVLTF. CDR3 in DNA: TGTGCCAGTAGTATAGACAGGCCTGGGGCCAACGTCCTGACTTTC. The J gene is TRBJ2-6, the V gene TRBV19; no definite D call. This CDR3 has 15 amino acids. V was pared by 0 bases and J by 2 bases, with 5 bases between. CDR1 is LNHDA, CDR2 SQIVND, per germline (reference sequence).

The chain combines TRBV19 with TRBJ2-3; D gene uncertain. The CDR3 totals 11 residues. The germline V gene has CDR1 LNHDA and CDR2 SQIVND (reference sequence). Trimming took 5 bases from V and 2 from J, leaving 2 bases between them. CDR3 DNA sequence: TGTGCCAGTAGTCACACAGATACGCAGTATTTT. It encodes CASSHTDTQYF.

This clone was observed a single time. The V and J genes are TRBV15 and TRBJ1-4, with D unclear. This CDR3 contains 15 residues. V lost 2 bases to trimming and J lost 5 bases, with 12 bases between them. Germline CDR1 reads LNHNV; CDR2 reads YYDKDF (reference sequence). The CDR3 sequence is CATSRTLGSNEKLFF. DNA of the CDR3: TGTGCCACCAGCAGAACCCTAGGCTCCAATGAAAAACTGTTTTTT. Based on the CDR3 plus reference TRBV15 and TRBJ1-4, the full variable domain is DAMVIQNPRYQVTQFGKPVTLSCSQTLNHNVMYWYQQKSSQAPKLLFHYYDKDFNNEADTPDNFQSRRPNTSFCFLDIRSPGLGDTAMYLCATSRTLGSNEKLFFGSGTQLSVL.

This clone has a single count. CDR3 nucleotides: TGTGCCAGCAGCGAGGGAGGTCCCAATCAGCCCCAGCATTTT. Protein product: CASSEGGPNQPQHF. This chain links TRBV9 with TRBJ1-5; D gene ambiguous. Trimming left V 3 bases short and J 3 bases short, with 10 bases between. This CDR3 is built from 14 residues. Germline loops: CDR1 SGDLS, CDR2 YYNGEE.

This clone showed up just once. V gene TRBV30 combines with J gene TRBJ2-5; 8 bases fit TRBD1. The DNA end lines up better with TRBJ2-7; the J call may be wrong. Per germline, CDR1 GTSNPN and CDR2 SVGIG (reference sequence). CDR3 size: 13 residues. CDR3 region: CAWSVGTGDEQYF. CDR3 nucleotide sequence: TGTGCCTGGAGTGTAGGGACAGGCGACGAGCAGTACTTC.

This clone appeared a single time. At one end the junction does not follow the germline gene, possibly because of a read error. The rearrangement links TRBV7-9 to TRBJ2-7, with D unresolved. CDR1 SEHNR and CDR2 FQNEAQ come from the germline V gene (reference sequence). The CDR3 extends over 12 amino acids. The CDR3 bases are TGTTCCAGCAGCTTAGATCCGTCCGAGCAGTACTTC. Translation: CSSSLDPSEQYF. Full variable domain (outside the CDR3, taken from reference TRBV7-9 and TRBJ2-7): DTGVSQNPRHKITKRGQNVTFRCDPISEHNRLYWYRQTLGQGPEFLTYFQNEAQLEKSRLLSDRFSAERPKGSFSTLEIQRTEQGDSAMYLCSSSLDPSEQYFGPGTRLTVT.

The chain recombines TRBV13 with TRBJ2-7; TRBD2 is a possible D gene (6 bases). This CDR3 has 14 residues. Germline lookup yields CDR1 PRHDT and CDR2 FYEKMQ (reference sequence). Deletions cut 5 bases from V and 7 bases from J, with 18 bases between. The CDR3 sequence: CASSDSGASREQYF. The CDR3 bases are TGTGCCAGCAGCGATTCGGGAGCTAGTCGAGAGCAGTACTTC.

The CDR3 nucleotides are TGTGCCAGCAGAGTTAGCGGGGGTGTATACAATGAGCAGTTCTTC. Encoded protein: CASRVSGGVYNEQFF. This chain joins TRBV11-2 and TRBJ2-1, with 9 bases identical to TRBD2. This CDR3 region has 15 residues. Germline loops: CDR1 SGHAT, CDR2 FQNNGV. V was pared by 6 bases and J by 4 bases, with 7 bases of the junction left unmatched. Full variable domain (missing parts from reference TRBV11-2 and TRBJ2-1): EAGVAQSPRYKIIEKRQSVAFWCNPISGHATLYWYQQILGQGPKLLIQFQNNGVVDDSQLPKDRFSAERLKGVDSTLKIQPAKLEDSAVYLCASRVSGGVYNEQFFGPGTRLTVL.

The CDR3 DNA reads TGTGCCAGCAGCTTCTGGACAGTGAACACTGAAGCTTTCTTT. As protein: CASSFWTVNTEAFF. The chain joins TRBV7-2 to TRBJ1-1; D possibly corresponds to TRBD1 (6 bases). V was clipped by 3 bases and J by 0 bases, with 8 bases between them. Germline V CDR1 and CDR2: SGHTA, FQGNSA. This CDR3 spans 14 amino acids.

Only a few counts were recorded for this clone. This chain joins TRBV13 and TRBJ1-1; TRBD1 agrees at 7 bases. The germline V gene has CDR1 PRHDT and CDR2 FYEKMQ (reference sequence). The CDR3 contains 15 residues. The junction had 2 bases not matched to a gene; V was cut back by 1 base and J by 0 bases. CDR3 amino acids: CASSLEGGLNTEAFF. For the CDR3, the DNA is TGTGCCAGCAGCTTAGAAGGGGGCTTGAACACTGAAGCTTTCTTT.

This rearrangement joins TRBV7-3 to TRBJ1-5; TRBD1 matches 7 bases. Germline values: CDR1 SGHTA, CDR2 FQGTGA. This CDR3 has 16 residues. After removal of 4 bases from V and 3 bases from J, the junction contained 9 bases not matched to a gene. In nucleotides, the CDR3 is TGTGCCAGCAGCTCATCGAAGACAGGGAACAATCAGCCCCAGCATTTT. This encodes CASSSSKTGNNQPQHF.

The DNA for the CDR3 is TGTGCCAGCACCTCGGGGACTAGCGGGCCGTACTTC. It encodes CASTSGTSGPYF. The V gene is TRBV7-2, the J gene TRBJ2-5, with 12 positions matching TRBD2. Trimming cost V 7 bases and J 13 bases; bases outside gene matches: 7. The length of the CDR3 is 12 residues. Germline V gene data show CDR1 as SGHTA and CDR2 as FQGNSA.

The chain links TRBV30 to TRBJ1-6; D unclear. The CDR3 extends over 13 amino acids. Germline lookup yields CDR1 GTSNPN and CDR2 SVGIG (reference sequence). V shed 7 bases and J shed 9 bases, with 16 bases lying between them. CDR3 amino acids: CASSGQAASPLHF. Written as DNA, the CDR3 is TGTGCCTCGTCCGGCCAAGCGGCTTCACCCCTCCACTTT.

The chain carries TRBV7-6 and TRBJ2-7; 8 nucleotides align to TRBD1. The CDR3 is made up of 14 amino acids. V was clipped by 2 bases and J by 5 bases; unmatched bases: 5. Germline V gene lookup returns CDR1 SGHVS and CDR2 FNYEAQ. CDR3 bases: TGTGCCAGCAGCTTATCCCCGACAGGGGACGAGCAGTACTTC. It specifies CASSLSPTGDEQYF.

This clone appeared once. V usage is TRBV7-9 and J usage is TRBJ2-2, with TRBD1 matching 9 bases. CDR1 and CDR2 from the germline V gene are SEHNR and FQNEAQ (reference sequence). V trimming: 5 bases; J trimming: 3 bases; junction bases outside the gene matches: 1. The CDR3 totals 14 residues. The CDR3 sequence is CASSTGGYTGELFF. The CDR3 region has the DNA TGTGCCAGCAGCACAGGGGGCTACACCGGGGAGCTGTTTTTT.

This chain uses TRBV5-6 with TRBJ2-3, with D tentatively TRBD1 (6 bases). V dropped 4 bases and J dropped 0 bases, with 15 bases sitting between them. The CDR3 is made up of 16 amino acids. Germline loops: CDR1 SGHDT, CDR2 YYEEEE. This chain's CDR3 is CASSGTDRRSTDTQYF. CDR3 bases: TGTGCCAGCAGCGGAACAGACAGGAGGAGCACAGATACGCAGTATTTT.

This rearrangement joins TRBV28 to TRBJ2-7, with a tentative D call TRBD1 (8 bases). This CDR3 has 16 residues. Germline V CDR1 and CDR2: MDHEN, SYDVKM. Deletions cut 6 bases from V and 1 base from J, with 19 bases between. The CDR3 nucleotides are TGTGCCAGCAGGTCCCTGACAGGGGAGGGGTCCTACGAGCAGTACTTC. It yields the protein CASRSLTGEGSYEQYF. The whole variable domain, remainder taken from reference TRBV28 and TRBJ2-7, is DVKVTQSSRYLVKRTGEKVFLECVQDMDHENMFWYRQDPGLGLRLIYFSYDVKMKEKGDIPEGYSVSREKKERFSLILESASTNQTSMYLCASRSLTGEGSYEQYFGPGTRLTVT.

J is TRBJ2-5 and V is TRBV11-3, with a weak D call TRBD1 (6 bases). The V and J ends lost 3 bases and 4 bases respectively, with 15 bases between them. The CDR3 runs to 15 residues. The germline V gene has CDR1 SGHNT and CDR2 YENEEA. The CDR3 DNA reads TGTGCCAGCAGCTTCGTGGGGGCGCCGGGAGAGACCCAGTACTTC. It encodes CASSFVGAPGETQYF.